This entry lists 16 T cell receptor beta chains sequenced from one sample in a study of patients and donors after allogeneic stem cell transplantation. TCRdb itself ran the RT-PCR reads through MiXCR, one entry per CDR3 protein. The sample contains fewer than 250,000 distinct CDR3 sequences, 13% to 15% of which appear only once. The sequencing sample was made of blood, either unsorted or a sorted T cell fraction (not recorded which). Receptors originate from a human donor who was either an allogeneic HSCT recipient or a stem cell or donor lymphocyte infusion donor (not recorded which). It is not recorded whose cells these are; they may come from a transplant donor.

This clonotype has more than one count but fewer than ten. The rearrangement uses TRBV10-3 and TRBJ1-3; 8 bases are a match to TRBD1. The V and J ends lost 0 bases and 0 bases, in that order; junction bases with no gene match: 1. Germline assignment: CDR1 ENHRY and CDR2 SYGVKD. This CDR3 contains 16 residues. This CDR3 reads CAISESGQVSGNTIYF. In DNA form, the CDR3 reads TGTGCCATCAGTGAGTCGGGACAGGTCTCTGGAAACACCATATATTTT.

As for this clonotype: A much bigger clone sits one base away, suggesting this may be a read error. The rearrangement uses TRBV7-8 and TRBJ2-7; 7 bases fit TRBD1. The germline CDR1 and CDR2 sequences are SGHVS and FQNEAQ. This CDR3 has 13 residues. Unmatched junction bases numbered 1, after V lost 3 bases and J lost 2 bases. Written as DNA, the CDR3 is TGTGCCAGCAGCTTGACAGGGCCCTACGAGCAGTACTTC. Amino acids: CASSLTGPYEQYF.

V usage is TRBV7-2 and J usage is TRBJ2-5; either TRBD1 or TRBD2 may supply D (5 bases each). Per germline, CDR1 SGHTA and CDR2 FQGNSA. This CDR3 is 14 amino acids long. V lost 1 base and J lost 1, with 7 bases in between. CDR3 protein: CASSLDGAQETQYF. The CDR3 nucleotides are TGTGCCAGCAGCTTAGACGGGGCCCAAGAGACCCAGTACTTC.

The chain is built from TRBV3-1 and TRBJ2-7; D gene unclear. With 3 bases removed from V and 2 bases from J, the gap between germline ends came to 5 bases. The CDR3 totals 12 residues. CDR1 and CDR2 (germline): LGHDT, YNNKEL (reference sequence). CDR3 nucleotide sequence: TGTGCCAGCAGCCACGGAGCCTACGAGCAGTACTTC. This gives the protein CASSHGAYEQYF.

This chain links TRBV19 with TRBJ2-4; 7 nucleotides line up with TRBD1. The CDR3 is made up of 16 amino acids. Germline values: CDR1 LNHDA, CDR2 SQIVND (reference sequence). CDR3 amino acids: CASEDRAGLAKNIQYF. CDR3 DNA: TGTGCTTCAGAAGACAGGGCCGGACTAGCCAAAAACATTCAGTACTTC.

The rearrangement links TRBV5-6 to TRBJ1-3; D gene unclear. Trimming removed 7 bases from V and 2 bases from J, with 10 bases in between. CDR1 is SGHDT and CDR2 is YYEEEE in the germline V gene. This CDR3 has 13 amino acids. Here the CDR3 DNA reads TGTGCCAGCTTCGGGCGGGCTGGAAACACCATATATTTT. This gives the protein CASFGRAGNTIYF. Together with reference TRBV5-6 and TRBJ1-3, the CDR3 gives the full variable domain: DAGVTQSPTHLIKTRGQQVTLRCSPKSGHDTVSWYQQALGQGPQFIFQYYEEEERQRGNFPDRFSGHQFPNYSSELNVNALLLGDSALYLCASFGRAGNTIYFGEGSWLTVV.

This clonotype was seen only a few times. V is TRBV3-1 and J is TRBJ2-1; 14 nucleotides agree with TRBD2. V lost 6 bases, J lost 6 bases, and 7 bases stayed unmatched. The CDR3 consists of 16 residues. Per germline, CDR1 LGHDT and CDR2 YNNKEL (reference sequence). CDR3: CASREGTSGSINEQFF. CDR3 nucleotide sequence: TGTGCCAGCAGGGAAGGGACTAGCGGGAGTATCAATGAGCAGTTCTTC.

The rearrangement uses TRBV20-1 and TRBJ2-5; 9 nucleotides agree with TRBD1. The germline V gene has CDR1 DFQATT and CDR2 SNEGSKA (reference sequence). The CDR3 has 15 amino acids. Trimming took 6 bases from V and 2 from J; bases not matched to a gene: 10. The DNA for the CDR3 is TGCAGTGCCTCATACGGGACAGGGAGGCAAGAGACCCAGTACTTC. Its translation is CSASYGTGRQETQYF.

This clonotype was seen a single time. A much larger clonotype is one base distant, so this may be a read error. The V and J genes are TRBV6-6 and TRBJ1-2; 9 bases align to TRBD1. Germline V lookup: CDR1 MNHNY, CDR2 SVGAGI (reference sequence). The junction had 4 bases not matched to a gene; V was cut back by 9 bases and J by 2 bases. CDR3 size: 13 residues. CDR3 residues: CARQGQGNYGYTF. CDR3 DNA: TGTGCCAGACAGGGACAGGGAAACTATGGCTACACCTTC.

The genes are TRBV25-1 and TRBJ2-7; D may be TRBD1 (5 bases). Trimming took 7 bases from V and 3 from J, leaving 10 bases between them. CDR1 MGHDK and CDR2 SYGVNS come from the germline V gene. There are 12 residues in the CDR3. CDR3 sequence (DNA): TGTGCCAGCACGTCGCAGGGCTACGAGCAGTACTTC. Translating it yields CASTSQGYEQYF.

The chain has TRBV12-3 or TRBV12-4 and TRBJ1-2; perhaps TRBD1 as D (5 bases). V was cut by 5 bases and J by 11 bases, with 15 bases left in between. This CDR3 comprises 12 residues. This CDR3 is CASSRGPFGYTF. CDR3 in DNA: TGTGCCAGCAGTAGGGGTCCGTTTGGGTACACCTTC.

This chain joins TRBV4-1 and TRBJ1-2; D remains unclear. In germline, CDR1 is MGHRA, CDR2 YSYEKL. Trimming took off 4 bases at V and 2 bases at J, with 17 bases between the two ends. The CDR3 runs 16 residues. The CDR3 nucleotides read TGCGCCAGCAGCCCAACCCGACAAGCCCCGAACTATGGCTACACCTTC. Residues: CASSPTRQAPNYGYTF.

The CDR3 loop is CSATRTSGNTDTQYF. The CDR3 DNA reads as TGCAGTGCTACCCGGACTAGCGGAAACACAGATACGCAGTATTTT. J is TRBJ2-3 and V is TRBV20-1, with 10 nucleotides matching TRBD2. With 4 bases clipped from V and 2 bases from J, the junction kept 6 bases outside the gene matches. Germline assignment: CDR1 DFQATT and CDR2 SNEGSKA (reference sequence). The CDR3 is 15 amino acids.

The CDR3 DNA is TGTGCCAGTACTACGGGTGGGGGCTCCCAGTACTTC. Its protein is CASTTGGGSQYF. The chain employs TRBV19 and TRBJ2-5; maybe TRBD1 (6 bases). The CDR3 spans 12 residues. The V end was cut by 7 bases, the J end by 9 bases, with 15 bases between. Per germline, CDR1 LNHDA and CDR2 SQIVND (reference sequence).

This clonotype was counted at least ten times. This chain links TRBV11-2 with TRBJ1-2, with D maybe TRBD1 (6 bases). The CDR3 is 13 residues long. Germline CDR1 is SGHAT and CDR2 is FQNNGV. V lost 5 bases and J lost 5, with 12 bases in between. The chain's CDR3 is CASSTGWGYGYTF. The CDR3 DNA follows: TGTGCCAGCAGCACAGGGTGGGGATATGGCTACACCTTC.

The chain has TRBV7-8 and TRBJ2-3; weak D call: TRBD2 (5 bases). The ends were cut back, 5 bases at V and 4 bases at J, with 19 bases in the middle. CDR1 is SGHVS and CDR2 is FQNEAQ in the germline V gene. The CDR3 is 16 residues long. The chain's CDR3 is CASSTGGIGGPDTQYF. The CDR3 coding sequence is TGTGCCAGCAGCACCGGAGGAATAGGAGGCCCAGATACGCAGTATTTT.